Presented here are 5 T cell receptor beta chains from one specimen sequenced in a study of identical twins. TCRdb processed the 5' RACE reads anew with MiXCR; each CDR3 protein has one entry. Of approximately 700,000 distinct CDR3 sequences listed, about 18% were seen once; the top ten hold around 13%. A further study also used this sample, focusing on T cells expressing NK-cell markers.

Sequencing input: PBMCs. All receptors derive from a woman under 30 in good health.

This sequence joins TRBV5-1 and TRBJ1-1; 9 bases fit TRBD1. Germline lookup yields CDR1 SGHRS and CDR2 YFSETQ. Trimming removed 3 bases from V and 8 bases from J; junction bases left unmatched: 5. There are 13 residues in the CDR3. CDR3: CASSYPGQGEAFF. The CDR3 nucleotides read TGCGCCAGCAGCTACCCGGGACAGGGCGAAGCTTTCTTT.

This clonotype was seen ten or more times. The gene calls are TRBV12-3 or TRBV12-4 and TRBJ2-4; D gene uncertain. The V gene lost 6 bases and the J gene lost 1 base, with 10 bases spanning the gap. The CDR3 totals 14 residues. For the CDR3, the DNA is TGTGCCAGCAGCCCTGCGTCGGCCAAAAACATTCAGTACTTC. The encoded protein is CASSPASAKNIQYF.

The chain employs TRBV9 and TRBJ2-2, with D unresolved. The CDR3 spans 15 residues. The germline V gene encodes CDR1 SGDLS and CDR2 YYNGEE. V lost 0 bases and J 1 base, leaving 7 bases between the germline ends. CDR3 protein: CASSVAIQNTGELFF. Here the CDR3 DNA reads TGTGCCAGCAGCGTAGCTATCCAGAACACCGGGGAGCTGTTTTTT.

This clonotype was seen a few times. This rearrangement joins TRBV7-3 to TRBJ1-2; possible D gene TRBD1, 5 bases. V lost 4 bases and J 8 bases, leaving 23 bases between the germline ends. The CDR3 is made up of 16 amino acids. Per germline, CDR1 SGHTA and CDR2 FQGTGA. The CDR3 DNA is TGTGCCAGCAGCTCACCCCGGGACCGCGCGTGGTTGGGCTACACCTTC. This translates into CASSSPRDRAWLGYTF.

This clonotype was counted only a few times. CDR3 protein: CASSPKDRDQLNTEAFF. CDR3 DNA: TGTGCCAGCAGCCCGAAAGACAGGGACCAATTGAACACTGAAGCTTTCTTT. The chain links TRBV7-9 to TRBJ1-1; 7 bases are a match to TRBD1. The J segment lost 0 bases and the V segment lost 5 bases, leaving 12 bases of the junction unmatched. The CDR3 sequence is 17 residues long. Germline loops: CDR1 SEHNR, CDR2 FQNEAQ (reference sequence).